This T cell receptor (beta chain) was sequenced in a study of chemoradiotherapy in HPV16-positive cancers. The data were produced by immunoSEQ multiplex PCR, yet TCRdb's version contains in-frame clones alone and is incomplete. This sample has roughly 21,000 clones, with around 87% found just once. This CDR3 is 14 amino acids long. The germline V gene has CDR1 LGHNA and CDR2 YSLEER. Trimming removed 1 base at V and 5 bases at J, with 8 bases between. The V call is TRBV4-3, the J call TRBJ2-2; D uncertain. This sample comprised blood, obtained from a patient who underwent chemoradiotherapy. The receptor was isolated from a human donor with HPV-associated anogenital cancer. The CDR3 nucleotides read TGCGCCAGCAGCCAAGGGGTACTGACCGGGGAGCTGTTTTTT. This gives the protein CASSQGVLTGELFF.